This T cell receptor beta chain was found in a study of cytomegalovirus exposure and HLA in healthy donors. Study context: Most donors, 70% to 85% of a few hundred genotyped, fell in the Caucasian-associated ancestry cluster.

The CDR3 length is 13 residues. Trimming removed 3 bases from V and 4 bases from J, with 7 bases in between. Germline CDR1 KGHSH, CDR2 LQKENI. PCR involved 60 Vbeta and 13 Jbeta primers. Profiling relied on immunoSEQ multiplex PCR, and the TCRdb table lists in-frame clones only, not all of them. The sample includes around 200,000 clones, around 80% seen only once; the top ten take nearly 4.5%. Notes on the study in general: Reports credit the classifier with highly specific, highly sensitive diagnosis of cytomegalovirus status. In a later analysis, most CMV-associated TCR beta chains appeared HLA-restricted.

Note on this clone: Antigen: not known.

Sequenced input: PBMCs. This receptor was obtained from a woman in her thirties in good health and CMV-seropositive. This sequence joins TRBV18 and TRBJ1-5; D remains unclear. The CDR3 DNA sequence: TGTGCCAGCTCACCTGACAAGAATCAGCCCCAGCATTTT. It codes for CASSPDKNQPQHF. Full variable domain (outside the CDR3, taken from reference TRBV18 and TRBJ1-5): NAGVMQNPRHLVRRRGQEARLRCSPMKGHSHVYWYRQLPEEGLKFMVYLQKENIIDESGMPKERFSAEFPKEGPSILRIQQVVRGDSAAYFCASSPDKNQPQHFGDGTRLSIL.